Listed here is a single T cell receptor (beta chain). No antigen is known for it. The V and J ends lost 2 bases and 4 bases respectively, with 7 bases between them. Germline CDR1 MNHEY, CDR2 SMNVEV (reference sequence). This CDR3 is built from 13 residues. The protocol was immunoSEQ multiplex PCR, while the TCRdb copy is restricted to in-frame clones and leaves out a portion. This table has some 86,000 clones, about 90% appearing once. The sample comes from a study of OX40 agonist ivuxolimab in advanced cancers. In the study overall: At 0.01 to 10 mg/kg, ivuxolimab was administered intravenously to patients every 2 weeks. Patients with hepatocellular carcinoma, melanoma, renal cell or head and neck cancer made up the dose-escalation patients. Participants could have had prior anti-PD-1, anti-PD-L1 or anti-CTLA-4 therapy, and approximately 40% had some. General study results and limits: Expanded peripheral T-cell antigen specificity went undetermined.

The rearrangement links TRBV27 to TRBJ2-3; D tentatively reads TRBD1 or TRBD2 (5 bases each). The sequencing used CD4+ or CD8+ T cells sorted from blood, collected in a trial of the OX40 agonist ivuxolimab. The source is an adult with an advanced solid tumor such as melanoma, head and neck, liver or kidney cancer. CDR3 bases: TGTGCCAGCAGTTTAAGAGGGGCAGATACGCAGTATTTT. Amino acid sequence: CASSLRGADTQYF.